The 18 T cell receptor beta chains listed next were all sequenced from one sample in a study of OX40 agonist ivuxolimab in advanced cancers. TCRdb's copy holds only in-frame clones and misses some; the assay was immunoSEQ multiplex PCR. Found here are 61,000 or so clones, roughly 80% of them singletons; the top ten hold 3.4%. The starting material was CD4+ or CD8+ T cells sorted from blood, obtained in a trial of the OX40 agonist ivuxolimab. These receptors were obtained from an adult with an advanced solid tumor such as melanoma, head and neck, liver or kidney cancer.

The CDR3 sequence is CASSIQGTYNEQFF. CDR3 in DNA: TGTGCCAGCAGCATACAGGGGACATACAATGAGCAGTTCTTC. The chain has TRBV28 and TRBJ2-1, with 7 positions matching TRBD1. The junction had 6 bases not matched to a gene; V was cut back by 6 bases and J by 4 bases. The germline V gene has CDR1 MDHEN and CDR2 SYDVKM. The CDR3 runs 14 residues.

The J gene is TRBJ1-5, the V gene TRBV19; tentative D call: TRBD1 (5 bases). Between the trimmed V and J ends, which lost 10 bases and 5 bases, there was a span of 9 bases. Germline V gene lookup returns CDR1 LNHDA and CDR2 SQIVND (reference sequence). The CDR3 is made up of 11 amino acids. CDR3 sequence (DNA): TGTGCCACCGGGGCCGATCAGCCCCAGCATTTT. Translating it yields CATGADQPQHF.

This rearrangement joins TRBV13 to TRBJ1-3; D call uncertain. The CDR3 is 16 amino acids. Trimming shortened V by 5 bases and J by 0 bases, and 14 bases separated the two germline ends. Germline V lookup: CDR1 PRHDT, CDR2 FYEKMQ (reference sequence). The DNA for the CDR3 is TGTGCCAGCAGCCGGGGTGGACGAGTCTCTGGAAACACCATATATTTT. As protein: CASSRGGRVSGNTIYF.

V gene TRBV28 combines with J gene TRBJ1-6; D unclear. This CDR3 has 16 residues. Per the germline V gene, CDR1 is MDHEN and CDR2 is SYDVKM. Deletions cut 3 bases from V and 4 bases from J, with 13 bases between. This CDR3 is CASSLARTGYNSPLHF. For the CDR3, the DNA is TGTGCCAGCAGTTTGGCCAGAACGGGGTATAATTCACCCCTCCACTTT.

The rearrangement uses TRBV5-8 and TRBJ1-2; D perhaps matches TRBD1 (6 bases). CDR1 is SGHTS, CDR2 YDEGEE, per germline. The CDR3 runs to 14 residues. V dropped 3 bases and J dropped 2 bases, with 11 bases sitting between them. The CDR3 sequence: CASSSRTGNYGYTF. The DNA for the CDR3 is TGTGCCAGCAGCTCCCGAACAGGGAACTATGGCTACACCTTC.

The chain employs TRBV10-1 and TRBJ1-2; D may be TRBD1 (6 bases). V gave up 9 bases and J gave up 8 bases, with 19 bases separating them. The CDR3 contains 13 residues. In germline, CDR1 is WNHNN, CDR2 SYGVQD (reference sequence). CDR3: CASTTGPIKGYTF. The CDR3 DNA reads as TGCGCCAGTACTACAGGGCCTATTAAGGGCTACACCTTC.

The chain recombines TRBV18 with TRBJ1-5; perhaps TRBD1 as D (6 bases). This CDR3 region has 15 residues. CDR1 is KGHSH, CDR2 LQKENI, per germline. The V and J ends lost 0 bases and 4 bases respectively, with 10 bases between them. CDR3 residues: CASSPPGAANQPQHF. In DNA, the CDR3 is TGTGCCAGCTCACCACCGGGGGCCGCGAATCAGCCCCAGCATTTT.

The gene calls are TRBV18 and TRBJ2-3; D is unclear. The V end was cut by 3 bases, the J end by 2 bases, with 9 bases between. Germline CDR1 reads KGHSH; CDR2 reads LQKENI. The CDR3 runs to 14 residues. CDR3 sequence reads: CASSPRDHTDTQYF. Written as DNA, the CDR3 is TGTGCCAGCTCACCGAGAGATCACACAGATACGCAGTATTTT.

The rearrangement joins TRBV11-3 to TRBJ1-6, with 9 bases fitting TRBD1. The junction had 5 bases not matched to a gene; V was cut back by 4 bases and J by 7 bases. Germline V gives CDR1 SGHNT, CDR2 YENEEA. The CDR3 contains 15 residues. CDR3 nucleotides: TGTGCCAGCAGCTCGGGGACAGGGAGGAATTCACCCCTCCACTTT. Encoded protein: CASSSGTGRNSPLHF.

V usage is TRBV7-9 and J usage is TRBJ1-6; maybe TRBD1 (5 bases). The CDR3 totals 16 residues. The germline V and J ends were trimmed by 5 bases and 4 bases, with 15 bases remaining between them. CDR1 is SEHNR, CDR2 FQNEAQ, per germline (reference sequence). In nucleotides, the CDR3 is TGTGCCAGCAGCGGGGCGCGGGGCGGATATAATTCACCCCTCCACTTT. Translated: CASSGARGGYNSPLHF.

This rearrangement joins TRBV28 to TRBJ1-2; D ambiguous. V lost 2 bases to trimming and J lost 6 bases, with 10 bases between them. Germline CDR1 and CDR2: MDHEN and SYDVKM. The CDR3 loop spans 13 amino acids. CDR3 nucleotides: TGTGCCAGCAGTTTAGGGGAGTATAATGGCTACACCTTC. It is translated as CASSLGEYNGYTF.

The chain is built from TRBV21-1 and TRBJ1-3. TRBV21-1 is termed a pseudogene. The CDR3 is made up of 15 amino acids. The CDR3 DNA follows: TGTGCCAGCAGTCGGGACTTTTGCTCTGGAAACACCATATATTTT. This gives the protein CASSRDFCSGNTIYF.

The rearrangement uses TRBV5-1 and TRBJ1-2; no reliable D call. The germline V gene encodes CDR1 SGHRS and CDR2 YFSETQ. The CDR3 sequence is 13 residues long. Trimming left V 0 bases short and J 10 bases short, with 13 bases between. As DNA, the CDR3 is TGCGCCAGCAGCTTGGCCGTGGGGAGGGCCTACACCTTC. Translation: CASSLAVGRAYTF. The whole variable domain, filled in from reference TRBV5-1 and TRBJ1-2, reads KAGVTQTPRYLIKTRGQQVTLSCSPISGHRSVSWYQQTPGQGLQFLFEYFSETQRNKGNFPGRFSGRQFSNSRSEMNVSTLELGDSALYLCASSLAVGRAYTFGSGTRLTVV.

DNA for the CDR3: TGTGCCTGGGAGACAGGGCTTTCCCCTAGCTACACCTTC. As protein: CAWETGLSPSYTF. The chain has TRBV30 and TRBJ1-2; TRBD1 aligns across 7 bases. The CDR3 spans 13 residues. The V and J ends lost 5 bases and 9 bases, in that order; junction bases with no gene match: 12. Germline CDR1 is GTSNPN and CDR2 is SVGIG (reference sequence). Full variable domain (missing parts from reference TRBV30 and TRBJ1-2): SQTIHQWPATLVQPVGSPLSLECTVEGTSNPNLYWYRQAAGRGLQLLFYSVGIGQISSEVPQNLSASRPQDRQFILSSKKLLLSDSGFYLCAWETGLSPSYTFGSGTRLTVV.

The chain employs TRBV19 and TRBJ2-3, with TRBD2 matching 8 bases. Germline loops: CDR1 LNHDA, CDR2 SQIVND (reference sequence). The CDR3 consists of 13 residues. J lost 4 bases, V lost 6 bases, and 3 bases had no gene match. The CDR3 bases are TGTGCCAGTAGGATCGGGGGGGCAGATACGCAGTATTTT. Amino acids: CASRIGGADTQYF.

DNA for the CDR3: TGTGCCAGCAGCTTTGCGGACAGTCTCAACACTGAAGCTTTCTTT. It specifies CASSFADSLNTEAFF. V usage is TRBV7-2 and J usage is TRBJ1-1; the D gene is possibly TRBD1 (6 bases). V lost 3 bases and J 2 bases, leaving 13 bases between the germline ends. CDR1 is SGHTA, CDR2 FQGNSA, per germline. The CDR3 is 15 amino acids. Drawing the rest from reference TRBV7-2 and TRBJ1-1, the complete variable domain is GAGVSQSPSNKVTEKGKDVELRCDPISGHTALYWYRQSLGQGLEFLIYFQGNSAPDKSGLPSDRFSAERTGGSVSTLTIQRTQQEDSAVYLCASSFADSLNTEAFFGQGTRLTVV.

This clone was seen a single time. The rearrangement uses TRBV9 and TRBJ2-5; the D gene is possibly TRBD2 (5 bases). Germline V gene data show CDR1 as SGDLS and CDR2 as YYNGEE. CDR3 length equals 14 residues. The V and J ends lost 4 bases and 0 bases respectively, with 10 bases between them. The CDR3 region is CASSSGIHQETQYF. The DNA of the CDR3 is TGTGCCAGCAGCTCGGGGATCCACCAAGAGACCCAGTACTTC.

The chain carries TRBV2 and TRBJ1-1; D call uncertain. Germline assignment: CDR1 SNHLY and CDR2 FYNNEI. V lost 4 bases, J lost 4 bases, and 10 bases lay in between. The CDR3 loop spans 13 amino acids. The CDR3 nucleotides are TGTGCCAGCAGTGGCCTCAAGGTCACTGAAGCTTTCTTT. As protein: CASSGLKVTEAFF.